The 12 T cell receptor beta chains given below trace back to one sample, sequenced in a study of graft-versus-host responses after intestinal transplantation. Method: immunoSEQ multiplex PCR; TCRdb's copy keeps in-frame clones and lacks some. The sample consists of some 31,000 clones, roughly 93% of them appearing once. Sequenced here: PBMCs, sampled around 70 days after intestinal transplant. Receptors originate from a human patient who received an intestinal transplant, so some T cells may come from the graft donor.

This sequence joins TRBV7-9 and TRBJ1-4; TRBD1 is a possible D gene (5 bases). In germline, CDR1 is SEHNR, CDR2 FQNEAQ (reference sequence). The CDR3 runs 17 residues. V lost 5 bases and J lost 8, with 24 bases in between. The CDR3 sequence is CASSPRGGGPDGEKLFF. In nucleotides, the CDR3 is TGTGCCAGCAGCCCCCGCGGCGGGGGACCCGACGGGGAAAAACTGTTTTTT.

The chain recombines TRBV19 with TRBJ1-6; D is uncertain. The CDR3 runs 14 residues. Germline CDR1 is LNHDA and CDR2 is SQIVND (reference sequence). V dropped 6 bases and J dropped 7 bases, with 13 bases sitting between them. The DNA for the CDR3 is TGTGCCAGTAGCTCTGCGTCGGTCAATTCACCCCTCCACTTT. Translating gives CASSSASVNSPLHF.

V gene TRBV2 combines with J gene TRBJ1-4, with TRBD1 matching 9 bases. Trimming removed 5 bases from V and 2 bases from J; junction bases left unmatched: 3. Germline V gene data show CDR1 as SNHLY and CDR2 as FYNNEI. The CDR3 contains 15 residues. CDR3 sequence reads: CASSQQGATNEKLFF. The CDR3 bases are TGTGCCAGCAGTCAACAGGGGGCGACTAATGAAAAACTGTTTTTT.

The V gene is TRBV11-2, the J gene TRBJ2-7; 8 nucleotides agree with TRBD1. CDR1 and CDR2 from the germline V gene are SGHAT and FQNNGV. CDR3 length: 15 residues. Losses at the gene ends were 3 bases for V and 2 bases for J; bases not matched to a gene: 6. In DNA form, the CDR3 reads TGTGCCAGCAGCTTTCAGGGGGCCCCGGCCTACGAGCAGTACTTC. This translates into CASSFQGAPAYEQYF.

The chain joins TRBV11-3 to TRBJ2-2; a weak D match, TRBD2 (5 bases). Germline CDR1 reads SGHNT; CDR2 reads YENEEA. This CDR3 is built from 15 residues. Trimming stripped 3 bases from V and 0 bases from J, with 8 bases between. The CDR3 loop is CASSFTAANTGELFF. The CDR3 nucleotides read TGTGCCAGCAGCTTTACAGCGGCGAACACCGGGGAGCTGTTTTTT.

The CDR3 spells CASSSIAVTDTQYF. DNA of the CDR3: TGTGCCAGCAGCTCGATAGCCGTAACAGATACGCAGTATTTT. V gene TRBV7-8 combines with J gene TRBJ2-3; no clear D gene. V was cut by 4 bases and J by 3 bases, with 11 bases left in between. CDR1 is SGHVS and CDR2 is FQNEAQ in the germline V gene. The CDR3 sequence is 14 residues long. Variable domain in full (rest from reference TRBV7-8 and TRBJ2-3): GAGVSQSPRYKVAKRGQDVALRCDPISGHVSLFWYQQALGQGPEFLTYFQNEAQLDKSGLPSDRFFAERPEGSVSTLKIQRTQQEDSAVYLCASSSIAVTDTQYFGPGTRLTVL.

The chain links TRBV4-2 to TRBJ2-7, with 7 bases fitting TRBD2. Germline values: CDR1 LGHNA, CDR2 YNFKEQ. The CDR3 contains 15 residues. With 0 bases clipped from V and 2 bases from J, the junction kept 4 bases outside the gene matches. The CDR3 region is CASSQDRGVTYEQYF. CDR3 nucleotides: TGTGCCAGCAGCCAAGACCGGGGGGTCACCTACGAGCAGTACTTC.

The chain couples TRBV6-5 to TRBJ2-7; 9 nucleotides agree with TRBD1. With 4 bases clipped from V and 2 bases from J, the junction kept 3 bases outside the gene matches. CDR1 is MNHEY and CDR2 is SVGAGI in the germline V gene. The CDR3 is 14 residues long. The CDR3 region has the DNA TGTGCCAGCAGTTGGACAGGGGAAGCCTACGAGCAGTACTTC. Protein product: CASSWTGEAYEQYF.

This chain links TRBV7-8 with TRBJ2-1; the match to TRBD2 covers 11 bases. Germline V lookup: CDR1 SGHVS, CDR2 FQNEAQ. Trimming cost V 7 bases and J 3 bases; bases outside gene matches: 5. This CDR3 comprises 15 residues. The CDR3 here is CASTSTSGGYNEQFF. The CDR3 coding sequence is TGTGCCAGCACCTCTACTAGCGGGGGCTACAATGAGCAGTTCTTC.

The chain uses TRBV7-2 and TRBJ2-3, with no clear D. This CDR3 has 11 residues. The V gene lost 6 bases and the J gene lost 5 bases, with 6 bases spanning the gap. The germline gives CDR1 SGHTA, CDR2 FQGNSA. The CDR3 bases are TGTGCCAGCAGGGCCAGAGATACGCAGTATTTT. It translates to CASRARDTQYF.

The J gene is TRBJ2-1, the V gene TRBV28; 14 bases line up with TRBD2. V shed 6 bases and J 2 bases; nucleotides not matched to a gene: 9. Germline CDR1 and CDR2: MDHEN and SYDVKM. This CDR3 is 18 amino acids long. Here the CDR3 DNA reads TGTGCCAGCAGAAGGGGACTAGCGGGAGCCGGAACCTACAATGAGCAGTTCTTC. Encoded protein: CASRRGLAGAGTYNEQFF.

This clone appeared a single time. The chain recombines TRBV7-2 with TRBJ1-1, with a weak D call TRBD1 (6 bases). Looked up from germline, CDR1 is SGHTA and CDR2 is FQGNSA. The CDR3 covers 15 residues. The V end lost 4 bases, the J end lost 1 base, and 13 bases lay between the germline ends. CDR3 bases: TGTGCCAGCAGCTCTAGCAGGGGTTCGAACACTGAAGCTTTCTTT. Protein sequence: CASSSSRGSNTEAFF. Variable domain in full (rest from reference TRBV7-2 and TRBJ1-1): GAGVSQSPSNKVTEKGKDVELRCDPISGHTALYWYRQSLGQGLEFLIYFQGNSAPDKSGLPSDRFSAERTGGSVSTLTIQRTQQEDSAVYLCASSSSRGSNTEAFFGQGTRLTVV.